Given below is one T cell receptor (beta chain) in context. Its target is unknown. These data are taken from a study of cytomegalovirus exposure and HLA in healthy donors. Regarding the study as a whole: It was confirmed in vitro that three of the CMV-associated chains were specific for CMV antigens. Researchers catalogued under 200 TCR beta chains as cytomegalovirus-associated.

The CDR3 spans 11 residues. Germline-derived CDR1 and CDR2 are MNHEY and SMNVEV (reference sequence). Trimming took 4 bases from V and 3 from J, leaving 2 bases between them. TCRdb's table, derived via immunoSEQ multiplex PCR, lists solely in-frame clones and lacks some. Of some 170,000 clones in the sample, around 86% were seen once. This chain connects TRBV27 to TRBJ2-3, with D uncertain. The specimen sequenced was PBMCs. This clonotype originated in a man between 18 and 29 years old in good health and CMV-seropositive. In DNA, the CDR3 is TGTGCCAGCAGTTCGACAGATACGCAGTATTTT. This codes for CASSSTDTQYF.